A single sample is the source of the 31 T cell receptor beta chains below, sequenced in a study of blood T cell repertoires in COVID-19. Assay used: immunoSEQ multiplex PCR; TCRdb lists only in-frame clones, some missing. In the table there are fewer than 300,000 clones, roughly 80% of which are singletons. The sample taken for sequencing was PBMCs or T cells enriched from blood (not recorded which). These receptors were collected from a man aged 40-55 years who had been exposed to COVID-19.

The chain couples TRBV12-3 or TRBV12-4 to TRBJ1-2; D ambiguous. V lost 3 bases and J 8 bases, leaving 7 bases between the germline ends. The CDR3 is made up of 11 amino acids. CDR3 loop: CASSFSGGYTF. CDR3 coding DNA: TGTGCCAGCAGTTTTTCCGGGGGCTACACCTTC.

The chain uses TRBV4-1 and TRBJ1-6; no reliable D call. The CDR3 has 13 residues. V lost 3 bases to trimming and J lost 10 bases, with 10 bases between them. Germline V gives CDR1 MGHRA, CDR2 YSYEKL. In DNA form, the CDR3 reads TGCGCCAGCAGCCAGGCCCCATGGTCACCCCTCCACTTT. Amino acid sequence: CASSQAPWSPLHF.

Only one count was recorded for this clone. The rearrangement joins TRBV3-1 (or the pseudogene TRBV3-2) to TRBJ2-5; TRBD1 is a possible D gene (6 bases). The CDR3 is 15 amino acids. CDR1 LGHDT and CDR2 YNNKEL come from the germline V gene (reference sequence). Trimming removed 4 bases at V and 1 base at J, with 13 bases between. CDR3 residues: CASSLEGQLQETQYF. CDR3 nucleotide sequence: TGTGCCAGCAGCCTGGAAGGACAGCTCCAAGAGACCCAGTACTTC.

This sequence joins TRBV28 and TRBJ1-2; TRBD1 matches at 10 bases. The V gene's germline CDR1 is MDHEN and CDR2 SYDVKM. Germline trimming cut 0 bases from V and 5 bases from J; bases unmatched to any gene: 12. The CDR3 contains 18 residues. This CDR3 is CASSLWDFTGTGVYGYTF. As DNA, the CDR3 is TGTGCCAGCAGTTTATGGGACTTTACCGGGACAGGGGTTTATGGCTACACCTTC.

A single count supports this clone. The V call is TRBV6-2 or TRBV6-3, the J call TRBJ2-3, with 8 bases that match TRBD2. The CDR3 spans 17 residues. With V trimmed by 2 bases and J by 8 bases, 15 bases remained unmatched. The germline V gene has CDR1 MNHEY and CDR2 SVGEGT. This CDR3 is CASSYGRREEVPGTQYF. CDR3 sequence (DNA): TGTGCCAGCAGTTACGGGCGGCGGGAGGAGGTCCCCGGTACGCAGTATTTT.

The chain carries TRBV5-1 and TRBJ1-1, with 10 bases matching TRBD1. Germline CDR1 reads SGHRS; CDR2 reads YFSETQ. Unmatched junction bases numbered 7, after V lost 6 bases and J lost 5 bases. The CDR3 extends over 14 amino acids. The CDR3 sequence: CASNPTGGWTEAFF. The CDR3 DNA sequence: TGCGCCAGCAACCCGACAGGGGGCTGGACTGAAGCTTTCTTT.

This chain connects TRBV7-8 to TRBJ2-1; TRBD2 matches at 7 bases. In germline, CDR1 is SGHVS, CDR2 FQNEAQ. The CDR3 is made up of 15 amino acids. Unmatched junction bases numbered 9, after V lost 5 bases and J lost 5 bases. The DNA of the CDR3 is TGTGCCAGCAGCGGAAAACGGGACTACCACAATGAGCAGTTCTTC. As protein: CASSGKRDYHNEQFF.

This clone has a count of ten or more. CDR3 sequence: CASTRGSGTSDEQFF. The CDR3 DNA reads TGCGCCAGCACCCGAGGTAGCGGGACGTCCGATGAGCAGTTCTTC. This rearrangement joins TRBV5-1 to TRBJ2-1; TRBD2 matches 8 bases. The V and J ends lost 6 bases and 8 bases, in that order; junction bases with no gene match: 13. The CDR3 is 15 residues long. Per germline, CDR1 SGHRS and CDR2 YFSETQ.

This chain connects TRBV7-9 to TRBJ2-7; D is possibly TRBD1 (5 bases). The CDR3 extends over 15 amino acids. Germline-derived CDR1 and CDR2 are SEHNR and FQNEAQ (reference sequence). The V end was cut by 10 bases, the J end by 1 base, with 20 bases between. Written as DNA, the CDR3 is TGTGCCATCACTTGGGAAAAGGACAAATCCTACGAGCAGTACTTC. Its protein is CAITWEKDKSYEQYF.

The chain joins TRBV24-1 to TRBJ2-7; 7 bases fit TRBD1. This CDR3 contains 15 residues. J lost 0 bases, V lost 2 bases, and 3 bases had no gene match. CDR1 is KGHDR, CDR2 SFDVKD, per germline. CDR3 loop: CATSDSRDSSYEQYF. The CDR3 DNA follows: TGTGCCACCAGTGATTCCCGGGACAGCTCCTACGAGCAGTACTTC.

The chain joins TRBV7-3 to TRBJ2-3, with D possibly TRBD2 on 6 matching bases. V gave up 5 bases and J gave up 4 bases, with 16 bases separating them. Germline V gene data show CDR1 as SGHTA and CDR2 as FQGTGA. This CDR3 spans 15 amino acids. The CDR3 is CASSLGGAGSDTQYF. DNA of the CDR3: TGTGCCAGCAGCCTGGGCGGGGCGGGTTCAGATACGCAGTATTTT.

CDR3 region: CASRETGMNTEAFF. CDR3 nucleotide sequence: TGCGCCAGCAGGGAGACAGGAATGAACACTGAAGCTTTCTTT. The V call is TRBV5-1, the J call TRBJ1-1; maybe TRBD1 (6 bases). The CDR3 runs to 14 residues. V lost 5 bases and J 0 bases, leaving 11 bases between the germline ends. Germline V gives CDR1 SGHRS, CDR2 YFSETQ.

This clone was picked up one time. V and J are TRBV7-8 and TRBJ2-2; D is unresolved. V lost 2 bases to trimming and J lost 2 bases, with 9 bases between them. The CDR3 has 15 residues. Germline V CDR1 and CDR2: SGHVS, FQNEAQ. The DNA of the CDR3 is TGTGCCAGCAGCTTAAGAGCGCTAAACACCGGGGAGCTGTTTTTT. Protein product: CASSLRALNTGELFF.

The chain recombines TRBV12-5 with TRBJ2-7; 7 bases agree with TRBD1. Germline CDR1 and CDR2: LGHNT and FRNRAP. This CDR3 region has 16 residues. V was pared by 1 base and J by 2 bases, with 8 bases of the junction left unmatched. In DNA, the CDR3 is TGTGCTAGTGGTTTGGAAACAGGGGTCGGACCCTACGAGCAGTACTTC. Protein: CASGLETGVGPYEQYF.

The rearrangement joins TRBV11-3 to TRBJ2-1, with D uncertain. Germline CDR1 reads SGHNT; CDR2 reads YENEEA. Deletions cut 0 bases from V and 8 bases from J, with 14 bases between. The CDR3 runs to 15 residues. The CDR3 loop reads CASSLDFNGVDEQFF. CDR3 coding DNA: TGTGCCAGCAGCTTAGATTTTAACGGAGTGGATGAGCAGTTCTTC.

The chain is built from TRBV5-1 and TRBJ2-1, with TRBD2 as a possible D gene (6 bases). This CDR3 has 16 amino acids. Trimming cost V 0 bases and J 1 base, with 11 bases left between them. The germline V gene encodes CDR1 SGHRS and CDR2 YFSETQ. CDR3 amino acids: CASSLDPGVSYNEQFF. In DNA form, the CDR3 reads TGCGCCAGCAGCTTGGACCCGGGAGTGTCCTACAATGAGCAGTTCTTC.

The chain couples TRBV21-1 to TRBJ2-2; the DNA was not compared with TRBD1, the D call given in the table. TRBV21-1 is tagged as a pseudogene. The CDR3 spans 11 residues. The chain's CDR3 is CAKKGPWELFF. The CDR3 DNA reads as TGTGCCAAAAAGGGGCCCTGGGAGCTGTTTTTT.

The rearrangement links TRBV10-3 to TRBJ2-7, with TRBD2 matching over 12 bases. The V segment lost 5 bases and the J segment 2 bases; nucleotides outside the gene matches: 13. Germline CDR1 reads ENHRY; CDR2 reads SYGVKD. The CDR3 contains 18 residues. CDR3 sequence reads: CAISNNSPGLAGAYEQYF. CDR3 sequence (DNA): TGTGCCATCAGTAACAACTCTCCGGGACTAGCGGGCGCCTACGAGCAGTACTTC.

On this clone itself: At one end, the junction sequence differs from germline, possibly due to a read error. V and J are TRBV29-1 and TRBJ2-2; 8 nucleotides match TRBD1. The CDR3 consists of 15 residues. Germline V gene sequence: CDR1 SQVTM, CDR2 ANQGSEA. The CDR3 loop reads CSVKEDRANTGELFF. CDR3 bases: TGCAGCGTTAAAGAGGACAGGGCGAACACCGGGGAGCTGTTTTTT.

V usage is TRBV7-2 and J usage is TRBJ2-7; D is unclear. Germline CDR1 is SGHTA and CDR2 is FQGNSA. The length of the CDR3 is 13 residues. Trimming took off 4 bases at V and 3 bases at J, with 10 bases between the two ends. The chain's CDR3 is CASSSTLIYEQYF. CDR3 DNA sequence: TGTGCCAGCAGCTCAACTTTGATCTACGAGCAGTACTTC.

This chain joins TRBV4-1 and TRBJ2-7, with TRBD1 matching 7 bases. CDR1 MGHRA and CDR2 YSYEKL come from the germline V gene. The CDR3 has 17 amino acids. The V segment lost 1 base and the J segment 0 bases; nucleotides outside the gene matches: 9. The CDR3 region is CASSQARGQRFSYEQYF. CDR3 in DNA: TGCGCCAGCAGCCAAGCCCGGGGACAGCGATTCTCCTACGAGCAGTACTTC.

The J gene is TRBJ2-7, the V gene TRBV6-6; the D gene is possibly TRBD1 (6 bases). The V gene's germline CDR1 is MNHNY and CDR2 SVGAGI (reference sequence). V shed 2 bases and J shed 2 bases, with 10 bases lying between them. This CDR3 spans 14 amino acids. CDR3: CASSYAGATYEQYF. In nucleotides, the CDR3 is TGTGCCAGCAGTTACGCAGGGGCCACCTACGAGCAGTACTTC.

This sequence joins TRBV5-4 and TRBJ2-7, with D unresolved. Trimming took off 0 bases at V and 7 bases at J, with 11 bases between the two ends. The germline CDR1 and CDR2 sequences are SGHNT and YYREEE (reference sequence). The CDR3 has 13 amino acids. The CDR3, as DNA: TGTGCCAGCAGCTTGGAACCCGTAGCAGAGCAGTACTTC. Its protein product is CASSLEPVAEQYF.

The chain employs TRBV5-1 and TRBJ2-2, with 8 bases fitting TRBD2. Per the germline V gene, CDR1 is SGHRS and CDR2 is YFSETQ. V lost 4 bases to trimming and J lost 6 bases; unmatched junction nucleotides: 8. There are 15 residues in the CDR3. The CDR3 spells CASSRPGTRSGELFF. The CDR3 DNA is TGCGCCAGCAGCCGCCCCGGGACTAGGTCCGGGGAGCTGTTTTTT.

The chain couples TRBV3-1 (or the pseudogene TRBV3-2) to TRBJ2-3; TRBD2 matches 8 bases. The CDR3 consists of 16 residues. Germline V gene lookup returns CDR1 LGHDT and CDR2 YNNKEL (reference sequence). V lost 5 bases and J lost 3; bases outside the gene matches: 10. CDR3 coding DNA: TGTGCCAGCAGCTCAACCTCCAGCGGGAGAACAGATACGCAGTATTTT. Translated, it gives CASSSTSSGRTDTQYF.

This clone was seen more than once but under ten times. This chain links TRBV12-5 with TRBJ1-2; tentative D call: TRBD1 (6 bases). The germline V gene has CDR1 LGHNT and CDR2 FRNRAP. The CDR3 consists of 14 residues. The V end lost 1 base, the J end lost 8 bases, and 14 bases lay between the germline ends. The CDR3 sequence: CASGLGEQGGGYTF. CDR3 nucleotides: TGTGCTAGTGGTTTGGGGGAACAGGGTGGCGGCTACACCTTC. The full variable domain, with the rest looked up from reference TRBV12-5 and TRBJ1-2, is DARVTQTPRHKVTEMGQEVTMRCQPILGHNTVFWYRQTMMQGLELLAYFRNRAPLDDSGMPKDRFSAEMPDATLATLKIQPSEPRDSAVYFCASGLGEQGGGYTFGSGTRLTVV.

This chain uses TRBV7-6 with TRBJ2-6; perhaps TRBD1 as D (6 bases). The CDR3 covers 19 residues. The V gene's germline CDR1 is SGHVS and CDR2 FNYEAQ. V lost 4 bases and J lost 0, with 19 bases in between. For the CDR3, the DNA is TGTGCCAGCAGCTCCGGACAGCCCTATACACACTCTGGGGCCAACGTCCTGACTTTC. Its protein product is CASSSGQPYTHSGANVLTF. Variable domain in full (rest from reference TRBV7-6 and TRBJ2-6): GAGVSQSPRYKVTKRGQDVALRCDPISGHVSLYWYRQALGQGPEFLTYFNYEAQQDKSGLPNDRFSAERPEGSISTLTIQRTEQRDSAMYRCASSSGQPYTHSGANVLTFGAGSRLTVL.

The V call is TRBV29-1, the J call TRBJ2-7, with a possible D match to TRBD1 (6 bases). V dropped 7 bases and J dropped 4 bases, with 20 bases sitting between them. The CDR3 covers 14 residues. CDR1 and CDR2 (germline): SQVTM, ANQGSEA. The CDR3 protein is CSALTGVSKYEQYF. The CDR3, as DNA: TGCAGCGCCCTGACAGGTGTATCGAAGTACGAGCAGTACTTC.

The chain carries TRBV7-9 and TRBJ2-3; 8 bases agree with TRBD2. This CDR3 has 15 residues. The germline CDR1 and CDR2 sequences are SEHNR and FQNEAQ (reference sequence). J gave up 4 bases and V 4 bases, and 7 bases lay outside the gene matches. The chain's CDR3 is CASSSSGSVADTQYF. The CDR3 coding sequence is TGTGCCAGCAGCTCGAGCGGGAGTGTAGCAGATACGCAGTATTTT.

This chain's CDR3 is CASSFPAGGQEQFF. For the CDR3, the DNA is TGCGCCAGCAGCTTTCCAGCGGGAGGGCAAGAGCAGTTCTTC. The chain has TRBV5-1 and TRBJ2-1; TRBD2 matches 10 bases. Germline V gives CDR1 SGHRS, CDR2 YFSETQ. The CDR3 consists of 14 residues. V dropped 2 bases and J dropped 10; count of bases not matched to a gene: 6.

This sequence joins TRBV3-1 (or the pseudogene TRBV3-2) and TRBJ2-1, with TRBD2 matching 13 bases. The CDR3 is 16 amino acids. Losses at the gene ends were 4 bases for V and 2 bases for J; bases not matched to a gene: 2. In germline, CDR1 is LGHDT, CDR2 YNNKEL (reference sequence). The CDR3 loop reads CASSRTSGGPYNEQFF. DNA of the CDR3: TGTGCCAGCAGCCGGACTAGCGGGGGACCCTACAATGAGCAGTTCTTC.